Listed here are 10 T cell receptor beta chains from one sample, sequenced in a study of shared clonotypes between healthy human individuals. Only CD45RO-negative cells positively selected for CCR7 counted as naive CD8 cells, so terminally differentiated effector memory CD45RA+ cells were excluded. Sequencing used immunoSEQ multiplex PCR; TCRdb keeps in-frame clones, though not all of them. The sample holds millions of clones, around 96% seen once. Sequenced sample: naive CD8+ T cells sorted from blood. These receptors came from a young man in good health.

This chain joins TRBV7-8 and TRBJ2-7; 10 bases align to TRBD1. V trimming: 4 bases; J trimming: 5 bases; junction bases outside the gene matches: 8. Germline CDR1 SGHVS, CDR2 FQNEAQ. This CDR3 has 15 amino acids. DNA of the CDR3: TGTGCCAGCAGCTATCCGGGACAGGGGATCGACGAGCAGTACTTC. Encoded protein: CASSYPGQGIDEQYF.

V and J are TRBV9 and TRBJ2-5; possible D gene TRBD2, 6 bases. Between the trimmed V and J ends, which lost 2 bases and 0 bases, there was a span of 11 bases. The CDR3 has 15 residues. CDR1 is SGDLS and CDR2 is YYNGEE in the germline V gene. The CDR3 DNA is TGTGCCAGCAGCGTTAGCGGAAACTACCAAGAGACCCAGTACTTC. The encoded protein is CASSVSGNYQETQYF.

The chain has TRBV5-4 and TRBJ2-3; 14 bases are shared with TRBD2. Germline assignment: CDR1 SGHNT and CDR2 YYREEE (reference sequence). Trimming cost V 6 bases and J 2 bases; bases outside gene matches: 5. CDR3 length equals 16 residues. CDR3 sequence reads: CASNRTSGRPTDTQYF. The DNA for the CDR3 is TGTGCCAGCAACAGGACTAGCGGGAGGCCCACAGATACGCAGTATTTT.

J is TRBJ1-1 and V is TRBV5-1, with TRBD1 matching over 7 bases. The V segment lost 4 bases and the J segment 3 bases; nucleotides outside the gene matches: 3. From germline, CDR1 is SGHRS and CDR2 YFSETQ. CDR3 length equals 13 residues. The CDR3 DNA reads TGCGCCAGCAGCCTGGGGACAGACACTGAAGCTTTCTTT. It encodes CASSLGTDTEAFF.

The J gene is TRBJ1-2, the V gene TRBV29-1, with D perhaps matching TRBD1 (5 bases). CDR1 SQVTM and CDR2 ANQGSEA come from the germline V gene. The V and J ends lost 1 base and 4 bases respectively, with 7 bases between them. This CDR3 has 12 amino acids. CDR3 nucleotides: TGCAGCGTTGAAGGGCAGGGCTATGGCTACACCTTC. Its translation is CSVEGQGYGYTF.

This rearrangement joins TRBV7-9 to TRBJ2-7; 11 nucleotides agree with TRBD2. Per germline, CDR1 SEHNR and CDR2 FQNEAQ (reference sequence). The CDR3 sequence is 15 residues long. The junction had 6 bases not matched to a gene; V was cut back by 5 bases and J by 3 bases. CDR3 bases: TGTGCCAGCAGCCCCAGCACTAGCGGGGGCTACGAGCAGTACTTC. Protein sequence: CASSPSTSGGYEQYF.

The rearrangement links TRBV4-1 to TRBJ2-2, with a weak D call TRBD1 (5 bases). Germline-derived CDR1 and CDR2 are MGHRA and YSYEKL. The CDR3 is 15 amino acids. V lost 4 bases and J 4 bases, leaving 13 bases between the germline ends. The CDR3 DNA reads TGCGCCAGCAGCCTAAAACCGACAGCCACCGGGGAGCTGTTTTTT. It codes for CASSLKPTATGELFF.

This chain connects TRBV27 to TRBJ2-2; 7 bases agree with TRBD2. The CDR3 has 14 amino acids. Germline V lookup: CDR1 MNHEY, CDR2 SMNVEV (reference sequence). The ends lost 8 bases at V and 2 bases at J; junction bases unmatched: 5. Written as DNA, the CDR3 is TGTGCCAGCGGGGCGGGAGAAAACACCGGGGAGCTGTTTTTT. Translated, it gives CASGAGENTGELFF.

The CDR3 DNA reads as TGTGCCTGGAGTCACGACAGGGAAACTGAAGCTTTCTTT. Translated: CAWSHDRETEAFF. The V call is TRBV30, the J call TRBJ1-1; 7 bases align to TRBD1. Germline V CDR1 and CDR2: GTSNPN, SVGIG (reference sequence). The CDR3 covers 13 residues. V shed 2 bases and J 5 bases; nucleotides not matched to a gene: 5.

This sequence joins TRBV11-2 and TRBJ2-1; 14 nucleotides align to TRBD2. V shed 5 bases, J shed 1 base, and the junction held 4 bases outside the gene matches. From germline, CDR1 is SGHAT and CDR2 FQNNGV. This CDR3 is 17 amino acids long. In DNA form, the CDR3 reads TGTGCCAGCAGCCCCGGGACTAGCGGGGGTTCCTACAATGAGCAGTTCTTC. This translates into CASSPGTSGGSYNEQFF.